A single sample is the source of the 28 T cell receptor beta chains below, sequenced in a study of cytomegalovirus exposure and HLA in healthy donors. The table came from immunoSEQ multiplex PCR; TCRdb's copy has only in-frame clones and leaves some out. In the table there are around 70,000 clones, 85% to 95% of which are singletons. The sequenced sample was PBMCs. These receptors came from a woman aged 18-30 years in good health and CMV-seropositive.

V gene TRBV11-2 combines with J gene TRBJ2-3; 7 bases agree with TRBD1. With V trimmed by 3 bases and J by 4 bases, 4 bases remained unmatched. Germline V gene sequence: CDR1 SGHAT, CDR2 FQNNGV. The CDR3 has 14 amino acids. CDR3 loop: CASSFRRGSDTQYF. As DNA, the CDR3 is TGTGCCAGCAGCTTCCGCAGGGGGTCAGATACGCAGTATTTT. The variable domain in full, with the rest retrieved from reference TRBV11-2 and TRBJ2-3, is EAGVAQSPRYKIIEKRQSVAFWCNPISGHATLYWYQQILGQGPKLLIQFQNNGVVDDSQLPKDRFSAERLKGVDSTLKIQPAKLEDSAVYLCASSFRRGSDTQYFGPGTRLTVL.

This chain links TRBV11-2 with TRBJ2-3, with 9 bases lining up with TRBD1. V was pared by 4 bases and J by 4 bases, with 6 bases of the junction left unmatched. The germline gives CDR1 SGHAT, CDR2 FQNNGV. The CDR3 loop spans 15 amino acids. DNA of the CDR3: TGTGCCAGCAGCTCCCCGGGACAGGGCCCAGATACGCAGTATTTT. Protein sequence: CASSSPGQGPDTQYF.

This clone appeared a single time. The chain links TRBV6-5 to TRBJ2-1, with 8 nucleotides matching TRBD1. Germline CDR1 and CDR2: MNHEY and SVGAGI. The CDR3 spans 15 residues. The V gene end was trimmed by 1 base and the J gene end by 7 bases; junction bases not matched to a gene: 6. In nucleotides, the CDR3 is TGTGCCAGCAGTTACTTTCAGGGGGCGCGGAATGAGCAGTTCTTC. Protein: CASSYFQGARNEQFF.

The chain is built from TRBV13 and TRBJ2-1; D is possibly TRBD1 (5 bases). From germline, CDR1 is PRHDT and CDR2 FYEKMQ (reference sequence). The V end lost 1 base, the J end lost 10 bases, and 11 bases lay between the germline ends. The CDR3 spans 13 residues. The CDR3 is CASSLERTQEQFF. CDR3 sequence (DNA): TGTGCCAGCAGCTTAGAAAGGACACAAGAGCAGTTCTTC.

Note on this clone: Germline and junction disagree at one end, which may indicate a read error. The V call is TRBV27, the J call TRBJ2-1; 14 bases line up with TRBD2. Looked up from germline, CDR1 is MNHEY and CDR2 is SMNVEV (reference sequence). The CDR3 extends over 14 amino acids. The CDR3 here is CASSTETSGGAELF. CDR3 nucleotide sequence: TGTGCCAGCAGCACTGAGACTAGCGGGGGGGCTGAGCTCTTC.

The chain links TRBV30 to TRBJ1-3; D unclear. This CDR3 is 12 amino acids long. V shed 2 bases and J shed 4 bases, with 6 bases lying between them. Germline V CDR1 and CDR2: GTSNPN, SVGIG (reference sequence). The CDR3 nucleotides read TGTGCCTGGAGTCCCGTCGGAAACACCATATATTTT. Its protein product is CAWSPVGNTIYF.

The V and J genes are TRBV7-3 and TRBJ1-2, with a tentative D call TRBD1 (5 bases). This CDR3 is 13 amino acids long. V lost 3 bases to trimming and J lost 6 bases, with 11 bases between them. Germline loops: CDR1 SGHTA, CDR2 FQGTGA. This chain's CDR3 is CASSFAGNDGYTF. CDR3 nucleotides: TGTGCCAGCAGCTTCGCAGGGAACGATGGCTACACCTTC.

V and J are TRBV6-1 and TRBJ1-2; 7 nucleotides line up with TRBD1. The CDR3 contains 15 residues. V was pared by 0 bases and J by 6 bases, with 7 bases of the junction left unmatched. CDR1 and CDR2 from the germline V gene are MNHNS and SASEGT. CDR3 bases: TGTGCCAGCAGTGAAGCGTTGACAGGGTGGAATGGCTACACCTTC. Translation: CASSEALTGWNGYTF.

The chain employs TRBV5-1 and TRBJ2-5; tentatively, D is TRBD2 (5 bases). The CDR3 consists of 14 residues. The V end was cut by 8 bases, the J end by 9 bases, with 23 bases between. The germline V gene encodes CDR1 SGHRS and CDR2 YFSETQ. The CDR3 nucleotides read TGCGCCAGTAGTAGAACGGGCCCGTCGGAGGCCCAGTACTTC. Translated, it gives CASSRTGPSEAQYF.

The V gene is TRBV27, the J gene TRBJ2-1, with 10 bases matching TRBD2. V dropped 4 bases and J dropped 4; count of bases not matched to a gene: 19. The CDR3 spans 20 residues. Germline V lookup: CDR1 MNHEY, CDR2 SMNVEV (reference sequence). This CDR3 is CASSYPGGAVAGGQYNEQFF. CDR3 sequence (DNA): TGTGCCAGCAGTTATCCAGGGGGCGCGGTAGCGGGAGGCCAATACAATGAGCAGTTCTTC.

The chain combines TRBV4-1 with TRBJ2-1; tentatively, D is TRBD1 (5 bases). V was clipped by 3 bases and J by 5 bases, with 20 bases between them. CDR3 length: 17 amino acids. Germline assignment: CDR1 MGHRA and CDR2 YSYEKL. CDR3 residues: CASSHLIRGGVDNEQFF. CDR3 in DNA: TGCGCCAGCAGCCATCTTATTAGGGGTGGTGTGGACAATGAGCAGTTCTTC.

The chain links TRBV5-6 to TRBJ2-7, with TRBD1 identical over 8 bases. The CDR3 runs 15 residues. Germline V gene sequence: CDR1 SGHDT, CDR2 YYEEEE. The V and J ends lost 0 bases and 5 bases, in that order; junction bases with no gene match: 7. The CDR3 DNA sequence: TGTGCCAGCAGCTTGGGTCAGGGGGCCGTTAACGAGCAGTACTTC. It is translated as CASSLGQGAVNEQYF. Together with reference TRBV5-6 and TRBJ2-7, the CDR3 gives the full variable domain: DAGVTQSPTHLIKTRGQQVTLRCSPKSGHDTVSWYQQALGQGPQFIFQYYEEEERQRGNFPDRFSGHQFPNYSSELNVNALLLGDSALYLCASSLGQGAVNEQYFGPGTRLTVT.

V and J are TRBV27 and TRBJ2-2, with 7 positions matching TRBD2. CDR1 is MNHEY, CDR2 SMNVEV, per germline (reference sequence). This CDR3 region has 15 residues. With 5 bases clipped from V and 2 bases from J, the junction kept 5 bases outside the gene matches. The CDR3 protein is CASSKGLLNTGELFF. The DNA of the CDR3 is TGTGCCAGCAGTAAGGGACTACTCAACACCGGGGAGCTGTTTTTT.

The V and J genes are TRBV7-8 and TRBJ2-7, with 11 bases fitting TRBD2. Germline V gene sequence: CDR1 SGHVS, CDR2 FQNEAQ. The V gene end was trimmed by 4 bases and the J gene end by 6 bases; junction bases not matched to a gene: 8. The CDR3 is made up of 15 amino acids. The CDR3 DNA follows: TGTGCCAGCAGCTCGGTAGCGGGGGGGAATTTCGAGCAGTACTTC. Protein sequence: CASSSVAGGNFEQYF.

The chain combines TRBV9 with TRBJ2-5; 9 bases fit TRBD2. Germline V CDR1 and CDR2: SGDLS, YYNGEE. V gave up 0 bases and J gave up 3 bases; unmatched junction bases: 0. The CDR3 runs to 14 residues. The CDR3 region is CASSVGTSEETQYF. CDR3 DNA: TGTGCCAGCAGCGTAGGGACTAGCGAAGAGACCCAGTACTTC.

J is TRBJ1-2 and V is TRBV6-5, with TRBD1 identical over 8 bases. V dropped 5 bases and J dropped 6; count of bases not matched to a gene: 8. Germline V gene data show CDR1 as MNHEY and CDR2 as SVGAGI. The CDR3 totals 14 residues. The CDR3 spells CASSPRQGRDGYTF. The CDR3 nucleotides read TGTGCCAGCAGTCCCCGACAGGGGAGGGATGGCTACACCTTC.

This chain uses TRBV30 with TRBJ2-1, with TRBD1 identical over 8 bases. Germline V CDR1 and CDR2: GTSNPN, SVGIG (reference sequence). The CDR3 spans 13 residues. V lost 3 bases, J lost 5 bases, and 3 bases stayed unmatched. CDR3 DNA: TGTGCCTGGAGCCCGGACAGGGACAATGAGCAGTTCTTC. Protein product: CAWSPDRDNEQFF.

The rearrangement links TRBV27 to TRBJ2-7; the D gene is possibly TRBD2 (5 bases). Germline V gene sequence: CDR1 MNHEY, CDR2 SMNVEV (reference sequence). V gave up 3 bases and J gave up 2 bases, with 11 bases separating them. This CDR3 spans 14 amino acids. As DNA, the CDR3 is TGTGCCAGCAGTTTTCTCGGGATTCCCTACGAGCAGTACTTC. The encoded protein is CASSFLGIPYEQYF.

The chain has TRBV7-2 and TRBJ2-3; TRBD2 agrees at 10 bases. Losses at the gene ends were 5 bases for V and 11 bases for J; bases not matched to a gene: 16. The germline V gene has CDR1 SGHTA and CDR2 FQGNSA. The CDR3 consists of 16 residues. The CDR3 here is CASSPGTSALPQKQYF. In DNA form, the CDR3 reads TGTGCCAGCAGCCCCGGGACTAGCGCCCTACCACAGAAGCAGTATTTT.

This sequence joins TRBV7-6 and TRBJ1-1, with D possibly TRBD1 on 5 matching bases. The V and J ends lost 5 bases and 0 bases respectively, with 10 bases between them. CDR1 is SGHVS and CDR2 is FNYEAQ in the germline V gene. This CDR3 comprises 14 residues. CDR3 region: CASSVGGLNTEAFF. The CDR3, as DNA: TGTGCCAGCAGCGTGGGGGGTTTGAACACTGAAGCTTTCTTT.

This chain links TRBV5-6 with TRBJ2-5; 12 positions agree with TRBD2. The trim removed 0 bases at V and 5 bases at J, leaving 8 bases unmatched. Germline CDR1 reads SGHDT; CDR2 reads YYEEEE. The CDR3 consists of 17 residues. For the CDR3, the DNA is TGTGCCAGCAGCTTGGTAGGACTAGCGGGAATGGGGGAGACCCAGTACTTC. Protein: CASSLVGLAGMGETQYF.

The rearrangement uses TRBV7-2 and TRBJ1-1, with D tentatively TRBD1 (5 bases). Germline V gene data show CDR1 as SGHTA and CDR2 as FQGNSA. The V end was cut by 6 bases, the J end by 4 bases, with 18 bases between. The CDR3 spans 15 residues. For the CDR3, the DNA is TGTGCCAGCAGGTCGGGGGAGGGGTTGGGCACTGAAGCTTTCTTT. This encodes CASRSGEGLGTEAFF.

This chain uses TRBV2 with TRBJ2-2; 11 positions match TRBD2. Germline V gene lookup returns CDR1 SNHLY and CDR2 FYNNEI. The CDR3 is 17 amino acids. Germline trimming cut 8 bases from V and 4 bases from J; bases unmatched to any gene: 12. CDR3 protein: CASGEIAGGWSTGELFF. CDR3 in DNA: TGTGCCAGCGGGGAAATAGCGGGAGGGTGGAGCACCGGGGAGCTGTTTTTT.

V and J are TRBV5-1 and TRBJ1-2, with D tentatively TRBD1 (5 bases). The CDR3 contains 14 residues. V was trimmed by 3 bases and J by 3 bases, leaving 12 bases between them. CDR1 and CDR2 (germline): SGHRS, YFSETQ. CDR3 bases: TGCGCCAGCAGCTGGGGAGGGGAGTACTATGGCTACACCTTC. This translates into CASSWGGEYYGYTF. The whole variable domain, filled in from reference TRBV5-1 and TRBJ1-2, reads KAGVTQTPRYLIKTRGQQVTLSCSPISGHRSVSWYQQTPGQGLQFLFEYFSETQRNKGNFPGRFSGRQFSNSRSEMNVSTLELGDSALYLCASSWGGEYYGYTFGSGTRLTVV.

The V call is TRBV29-1, the J call TRBJ1-6; 8 bases map to TRBD1. Germline CDR1 reads SQVTM; CDR2 reads ANQGSEA. There are 12 residues in the CDR3. After removal of 6 bases from V and 9 bases from J, the junction contained 4 bases not matched to a gene. This chain's CDR3 is CSVGTGGSPLHF. CDR3 bases: TGCAGCGTAGGGACAGGCGGTTCACCCCTCCACTTT.

In DNA form, the CDR3 reads TGTGCCAGCAGCCCCGGGACAGGGGGGAGCAAGGGGTACTTC. Its protein is CASSPGTGGSKGYF. This chain links TRBV2 with TRBJ2-7, with 11 nucleotides matching TRBD1. Trimming at V came to 6 bases and at J to 12 bases, leaving 13 bases not matched to a gene. Germline V lookup: CDR1 SNHLY, CDR2 FYNNEI. This CDR3 comprises 14 residues.

The genes are TRBV5-5 and TRBJ2-7, with D possibly TRBD1 on 5 matching bases. Germline V gene sequence: CDR1 SGHKS, CDR2 YYEKEE (reference sequence). The CDR3 length is 14 residues. V was shortened by 2 bases and J by 0 bases, with 9 bases between the two germline ends. The chain's CDR3 is CASSFDRVSYEQYF. The DNA of the CDR3 is TGTGCCAGCAGCTTTGACAGAGTCTCCTACGAGCAGTACTTC.

This sequence joins TRBV7-2 and TRBJ2-5; D unclear. Germline-derived CDR1 and CDR2 are SGHTA and FQGNSA. This CDR3 has 15 amino acids. V was trimmed by 4 bases and J by 0 bases, leaving 12 bases between them. CDR3 nucleotides: TGTGCCAGCAGCTCCCAGGTTGGCGACCAAGAGACCCAGTACTTC. Translating gives CASSSQVGDQETQYF.